The 20 T cell receptor beta chains below all came from one sample that was sequenced in a study of blood T cell repertoires in COVID-19. The data were produced by immunoSEQ multiplex PCR, yet TCRdb's version contains in-frame clones alone and is incomplete. This sample has approximately 200,000 clones; 70% to 90% occur once, and the top ten carry roughly 2.5%. Sequences were obtained from peripheral blood. The source is a man under 40 with COVID-19, enrolled during active disease.

V gene TRBV11-2 combines with J gene TRBJ2-3; D may be TRBD2 (5 bases). The V end lost 1 base, the J end lost 4 bases, and 15 bases lay between the germline ends. CDR1 is SGHAT, CDR2 FQNNGV, per germline. This CDR3 spans 16 amino acids. Written as DNA, the CDR3 is TGTGCCAGCAGCTTAGCCGCGTCGGGAACGTCAGATACGCAGTATTTT. It translates to CASSLAASGTSDTQYF.

This rearrangement joins TRBV18 to TRBJ1-5; TRBD1 is a possible D gene (5 bases). This CDR3 has 16 residues. In germline, CDR1 is KGHSH, CDR2 LQKENI. The V and J ends lost 4 bases and 5 bases respectively, with 18 bases between them. The CDR3 DNA follows: TGTGCCAGCTCACAAGGGTGGCAGGGCCCCGATCAGCCCCAGCATTTT. As protein: CASSQGWQGPDQPQHF.

The chain links TRBV7-9 to TRBJ2-7, with 10 bases that match TRBD2. Looked up from germline, CDR1 is SEHNR and CDR2 is FQNEAQ (reference sequence). V shed 5 bases and J 1 base; nucleotides not matched to a gene: 5. The CDR3 has 15 residues. The CDR3 sequence: CASSPRTSGSYEQYF. As DNA, the CDR3 is TGTGCCAGCAGCCCCCGGACTAGCGGTTCCTACGAGCAGTACTTC.

The chain recombines TRBV19 with TRBJ1-5; 7 bases agree with TRBD1. V dropped 4 bases and J dropped 3; count of bases not matched to a gene: 12. This CDR3 contains 17 residues. CDR1 LNHDA and CDR2 SQIVND come from the germline V gene (reference sequence). CDR3 amino acids: CASSRDREEGYNQPQHF. The CDR3 nucleotides read TGTGCCAGTAGTAGAGACAGGGAGGAGGGTTACAATCAGCCCCAGCATTTT. Filled out from reference TRBV19 and TRBJ1-5, the complete variable domain reads DGGITQSPKYLFRKEGQNVTLSCEQNLNHDAMYWYRQDPGQGLRLIYYSQIVNDFQKGDIAEGYSVSREKKESFPLTVTSAQKNPTAFYLCASSRDREEGYNQPQHFGDGTRLSIL.

The rearrangement uses TRBV6-6 and TRBJ1-1, with D maybe TRBD1 (6 bases). There are 14 residues in the CDR3. V was trimmed by 6 bases and J by 0 bases, leaving 11 bases between them. Germline CDR1 reads MNHNY; CDR2 reads SVGAGI (reference sequence). The CDR3 nucleotides read TGTGCCAGCAGGGTGGGACAATTGAACACTGAAGCTTTCTTT. Encoded protein: CASRVGQLNTEAFF.

The chain employs TRBV2 and TRBJ2-2; TRBD1 matches 7 bases. Germline CDR1 is SNHLY and CDR2 is FYNNEI. V shed 5 bases and J 0 bases; nucleotides not matched to a gene: 3. The CDR3 has 15 residues. The CDR3 DNA is TGTGCCAGCAGTAGGGACAGAACGAACACCGGGGAGCTGTTTTTT. Protein product: CASSRDRTNTGELFF.

The V and J genes are TRBV10-3 and TRBJ2-7, with D possibly TRBD1 on 5 matching bases. CDR1 and CDR2 from the germline V gene are ENHRY and SYGVKD. Between the trimmed V and J ends, which lost 3 bases and 3 bases, there was a span of 6 bases. The CDR3 consists of 12 residues. The CDR3 loop reads CAISDTGYEQYF. Written as DNA, the CDR3 is TGTGCCATCAGTGATACAGGCTACGAGCAGTACTTC.

This clone was seen once. Other DNA sequences of this sample code for an identical CDR3. This chain connects TRBV9 to TRBJ2-5; D might be TRBD2 (6 bases). The V end lost 0 bases, the J end lost 3 bases, and 6 bases lay between the germline ends. The CDR3 sequence is 13 residues long. Per the germline V gene, CDR1 is SGDLS and CDR2 is YYNGEE. CDR3 in DNA: TGTGCCAGCAGCGTAGCGGGGGAAGAGACCCAGTACTTC. This gives the protein CASSVAGEETQYF.

This clone came up a few times. This chain connects TRBV6-5 to TRBJ2-7; tentatively, D is TRBD1 (6 bases). CDR3 length: 12 amino acids. The germline CDR1 and CDR2 sequences are MNHEY and SVGAGI. V lost 6 bases to trimming and J lost 3 bases, with 9 bases between them. The CDR3 is CASSPTGYEQYF. In DNA form, the CDR3 reads TGTGCCAGCAGCCCGACAGGCTACGAGCAGTACTTC.

DNA for the CDR3: TGTGCTAGTGGTTTGGTACTTCTTAGGTCACGACAGATAATAGGCCCTGAAGCTTTCTTT. It yields the protein CASGLVLLRSRQIIGPEAFF. The V and J genes are TRBV12-5 and TRBJ1-1; D perhaps matches TRBD1 (5 bases). Trimming took 0 bases from V and 6 from J, leaving 29 bases between them. Germline CDR1 and CDR2: LGHNT and FRNRAP. CDR3 length: 20 residues. The variable domain in full, with the rest retrieved from reference TRBV12-5 and TRBJ1-1, is DARVTQTPRHKVTEMGQEVTMRCQPILGHNTVFWYRQTMMQGLELLAYFRNRAPLDDSGMPKDRFSAEMPDATLATLKIQPSEPRDSAVYFCASGLVLLRSRQIIGPEAFFGQGTRLTVV.

This clone was observed a single time. The J gene is TRBJ1-1, the V gene TRBV6-5; D is uncertain. The germline V and J ends were trimmed by 4 bases and 1 base, with 10 bases remaining between them. The germline V gene has CDR1 MNHEY and CDR2 SVGAGI. CDR3 length: 14 residues. CDR3 DNA sequence: TGTGCCAGCAGTTTAGTCAATGGGAACACTGAAGCTTTCTTT. Encoded protein: CASSLVNGNTEAFF.

The chain is built from TRBV6-5 and TRBJ2-2; D is uncertain. CDR3 length equals 15 residues. Trimming shortened V by 0 bases and J by 8 bases, and 13 bases separated the two germline ends. Germline lookup yields CDR1 MNHEY and CDR2 SVGAGI. CDR3 loop: CASSYSTQPGGELFF. CDR3 nucleotide sequence: TGTGCCAGCAGTTACTCGACACAGCCCGGAGGGGAGCTGTTTTTT.

The J gene is TRBJ1-5, the V gene TRBV12-3 or TRBV12-4; tentatively, D is TRBD1 (6 bases). The CDR3 loop spans 12 amino acids. V was trimmed by 6 bases and J by 7 bases, leaving 10 bases between them. This CDR3 is CASRPGEQPQHF. The CDR3 DNA sequence: TGTGCCAGCAGGCCAGGGGAACAGCCCCAGCATTTT.

J is TRBJ1-3 and V is TRBV28; D may be TRBD1 (5 bases). Trimming pared 8 bases from V and 4 bases from J, leaving 24 bases between. Germline CDR1 MDHEN, CDR2 SYDVKM. CDR3 length equals 17 residues. The CDR3 DNA follows: TGTGCCAGCGGACCCGCCAGGACATTATTGGCCGGAAACACCATATATTTT. Translated: CASGPARTLLAGNTIYF. Drawing the rest from reference TRBV28 and TRBJ1-3, the complete variable domain is DVKVTQSSRYLVKRTGEKVFLECVQDMDHENMFWYRQDPGLGLRLIYFSYDVKMKEKGDIPEGYSVSREKKERFSLILESASTNQTSMYLCASGPARTLLAGNTIYFGEGSWLTVV.

This chain joins TRBV7-9 and TRBJ1-6, with unresolved D. The CDR3 spans 13 residues. Germline V gene sequence: CDR1 SEHNR, CDR2 FQNEAQ (reference sequence). V was shortened by 5 bases and J by 12 bases, with 14 bases between the two germline ends. The CDR3 loop is CASSIDRVVPLHF. The DNA for the CDR3 is TGTGCCAGCAGCATCGACCGGGTGGTACCCCTCCACTTT.

V gene TRBV28 combines with J gene TRBJ1-2; a weak D match, TRBD1 (5 bases). CDR1 is MDHEN, CDR2 SYDVKM, per germline. The CDR3 loop spans 12 amino acids. V lost 2 bases, J lost 6 bases, and 7 bases lay in between. The CDR3 reads CASSLTGDGYTF. CDR3 DNA sequence: TGTGCCAGCAGTTTAACGGGGGATGGCTACACCTTC.

The chain joins TRBV2 to TRBJ1-5, with 9 nucleotides matching TRBD1. Germline CDR1 SNHLY, CDR2 FYNNEI. There are 18 residues in the CDR3. The V segment lost 4 bases and the J segment 1 base; nucleotides outside the gene matches: 11. The CDR3: CASSVGDRDFSSNQPQHF. CDR3 in DNA: TGTGCCAGCAGTGTGGGGGACAGGGATTTCTCGAGCAATCAGCCCCAGCATTTT.

The V and J genes are TRBV19 and TRBJ2-3; possibly TRBD2 for D (6 bases). Trimming removed 6 bases at V and 0 bases at J, with 13 bases between. CDR1 is LNHDA, CDR2 SQIVND, per germline (reference sequence). The CDR3 has 15 residues. The CDR3 DNA reads as TGTGCCAGTAGCCCCAGCGGGCTAAGCACAGATACGCAGTATTTT. This sequence encodes CASSPSGLSTDTQYF.

Remarks on this clone: Other nucleotide sequences from this sample produce the same CDR3. The rearrangement joins TRBV6-2 or TRBV6-3 to TRBJ2-7, with 7 bases matching TRBD1. V lost 2 bases and J lost 3; bases outside the gene matches: 4. The CDR3 sequence is 14 residues long. From germline, CDR1 is MNHEY and CDR2 SVGEGT. CDR3 DNA: TGTGCCAGCAGTTACCCAGGACAGGTCTACGAGCAGTACTTC. Its translation is CASSYPGQVYEQYF.

This clone was picked up a small number of times. The V gene is TRBV7-2, the J gene TRBJ2-1; D might be TRBD2 (6 bases). CDR1 and CDR2 from the germline V gene are SGHTA and FQGNSA. This CDR3 has 13 amino acids. Trimming stripped 1 base from V and 7 bases from J, with 8 bases between. CDR3 loop: CASSLGLENEQFF. CDR3 DNA sequence: TGTGCCAGCAGCTTAGGACTAGAAAATGAGCAGTTCTTC. Supplemented by reference TRBV7-2 and TRBJ2-1, the full variable domain reads GAGVSQSPSNKVTEKGKDVELRCDPISGHTALYWYRQSLGQGLEFLIYFQGNSAPDKSGLPSDRFSAERTGGSVSTLTIQRTQQEDSAVYLCASSLGLENEQFFGPGTRLTVL.